Following are 20 T cell receptor beta chains from one sample sequenced in a study of blood T cell repertoires in COVID-19. Measured with immunoSEQ multiplex PCR; TCRdb has only the in-frame clones, and not every one. The sample has some 25,000 clones, around 83% seen once. Specimen: peripheral blood. The receptor source for this set is a human donor in a cohort sampled during active COVID-19.

J is TRBJ2-5 and V is TRBV5-6; 10 bases are a match to TRBD2. The junction had 8 bases not matched to a gene; V was cut back by 4 bases and J by 5 bases. This CDR3 spans 15 amino acids. From germline, CDR1 is SGHDT and CDR2 YYEEEE. CDR3 in DNA: TGTGCCAGCAGCCAGCGTCTAGCGGGGGCGGAGACCCAGTACTTC. It encodes CASSQRLAGAETQYF. Full variable domain (remainder filled in from reference TRBV5-6 and TRBJ2-5): DAGVTQSPTHLIKTRGQQVTLRCSPKSGHDTVSWYQQALGQGPQFIFQYYEEEERQRGNFPDRFSGHQFPNYSSELNVNALLLGDSALYLCASSQRLAGAETQYFGPGTRLLVL.

This clone was counted only a few times. The J gene is TRBJ2-7, the V gene TRBV6-6; 8 nucleotides agree with TRBD1. This CDR3 has 15 amino acids. Germline V gene sequence: CDR1 MNHNY, CDR2 SVGAGI (reference sequence). With V trimmed by 2 bases and J by 6 bases, 9 bases remained unmatched. CDR3 protein: CASSYGGTGVPEQYF. For the CDR3, the DNA is TGTGCCAGCAGTTACGGCGGGACAGGCGTCCCCGAGCAGTACTTC.

This chain connects TRBV28 to TRBJ2-2, with no clear D. Between the trimmed V and J ends, which lost 6 bases and 8 bases, there was a span of 7 bases. The germline gives CDR1 MDHEN, CDR2 SYDVKM. This CDR3 comprises 11 residues. CDR3 DNA sequence: TGTGCCAGCAGCCCCAGGGGGGAGCTGTTTTTT. Translating gives CASSPRGELFF. Supplemented by reference TRBV28 and TRBJ2-2, the full variable domain reads DVKVTQSSRYLVKRTGEKVFLECVQDMDHENMFWYRQDPGLGLRLIYFSYDVKMKEKGDIPEGYSVSREKKERFSLILESASTNQTSMYLCASSPRGELFFGEGSRLTVL.

The chain joins TRBV7-7 to TRBJ2-3; 10 bases are a match to TRBD1. Germline V gene sequence: CDR1 SSHAT, CDR2 FNYEAQ (reference sequence). The V gene end was trimmed by 3 bases and the J gene end by 4 bases; junction bases not matched to a gene: 4. CDR3 length equals 15 residues. CDR3 region: CASSFGTGVADTQYF. CDR3 coding DNA: TGTGCCAGCAGCTTTGGGACAGGGGTTGCAGATACGCAGTATTTT.

This clone was counted between two and nine times. This chain uses TRBV29-1 with TRBJ1-2; 7 bases are a match to TRBD1. Germline CDR1 SQVTM, CDR2 ANQGSEA. The CDR3 spans 13 residues. The junction had 3 bases not matched to a gene; V was cut back by 1 base and J by 4 bases. CDR3: CSVEGQGPYGYTF. In DNA, the CDR3 is TGCAGCGTTGAAGGACAGGGTCCCTATGGCTACACCTTC.

This chain joins TRBV15 and TRBJ1-1, with TRBD1 matching over 9 bases. Germline V gene data show CDR1 as LNHNV and CDR2 as YYDKDF (reference sequence). CDR3 length: 17 amino acids. V shed 0 bases, J shed 5 bases, and the junction held 10 bases outside the gene matches. CDR3 loop: CATSRDRGQGRGTEAFF. The CDR3 coding sequence is TGTGCCACCAGCAGAGATAGGGGACAGGGTCGTGGGACTGAAGCTTTCTTT.

This clone was found once. This chain uses TRBV25-1 with TRBJ2-2, with TRBD1 as a possible D gene (5 bases). Trimming left V 3 bases short and J 3 bases short, with 8 bases between. The CDR3 contains 14 residues. Germline CDR1 and CDR2: MGHDK and SYGVNS. CDR3 DNA: TGTGCCAGCAGTGATGGCAGGGACACCGGGGAGCTGTTTTTT. Protein sequence: CASSDGRDTGELFF.

This clone appeared a few times. This chain joins TRBV7-9 and TRBJ2-4; D perhaps matches TRBD2 (6 bases). Trimming took 3 bases from V and 16 from J, leaving 13 bases between them. The CDR3 extends over 11 amino acids. In germline, CDR1 is SEHNR, CDR2 FQNEAQ (reference sequence). Here the CDR3 reads CASSFDGSRYF. CDR3 coding DNA: TGTGCCAGCAGCTTCGACGGGAGCCGATACTTC.

This chain links TRBV7-6 with TRBJ2-7, with 8 bases lining up with TRBD1. The germline V gene encodes CDR1 SGHVS and CDR2 FNYEAQ. With 5 bases clipped from V and 3 bases from J, the junction kept 3 bases outside the gene matches. CDR3 length: 13 amino acids. DNA of the CDR3: TGTGCCAGCAGCCCGACAGGGGACTACGAGCAGTACTTC. Its protein is CASSPTGDYEQYF. Looking up the rest from reference TRBV7-6 and TRBJ2-7 gives the full variable domain: GAGVSQSPRYKVTKRGQDVALRCDPISGHVSLYWYRQALGQGPEFLTYFNYEAQQDKSGLPNDRFSAERPEGSISTLTIQRTEQRDSAMYRCASSPTGDYEQYFGPGTRLTVT.

V gene TRBV6-2 or TRBV6-3 combines with J gene TRBJ2-5, with TRBD1 identical over 11 bases. Trimming removed 0 bases from V and 1 base from J; junction bases left unmatched: 10. CDR1 and CDR2 from the germline V gene are MNHEY and SVGEGT. The CDR3 length is 19 residues. The CDR3 nucleotides read TGTGCCAGCAGTTACTCGATCGGGACAGGGGGTTTCGTCCAAGAGACCCAGTACTTC. Its protein product is CASSYSIGTGGFVQETQYF.

The CDR3 reads CASSLDRVGNQPQHF. In nucleotides, the CDR3 is TGTGCCAGCTCCCTTGACAGGGTGGGCAATCAGCCCCAGCATTTT. The chain has TRBV6-5 and TRBJ1-5, with TRBD1 matching over 7 bases. V lost 8 bases to trimming and J lost 2 bases; unmatched junction nucleotides: 9. The CDR3 is made up of 15 amino acids. Germline V gene lookup returns CDR1 MNHEY and CDR2 SVGAGI.

V gene TRBV19 combines with J gene TRBJ2-6; 7 bases line up with TRBD1. Germline assignment: CDR1 LNHDA and CDR2 SQIVND (reference sequence). This CDR3 is built from 19 residues. Trimming cost V 1 base and J 0 bases; bases outside gene matches: 9. The CDR3 region is CASSIGRQGAYSGANVLTF. The DNA for the CDR3 is TGTGCCAGTAGTATAGGCCGACAGGGAGCTTACTCTGGGGCCAACGTCCTGACTTTC.

The genes are TRBV6-5 and TRBJ1-2; D gene uncertain. Germline assignment: CDR1 MNHEY and CDR2 SVGAGI. The CDR3 is 15 amino acids. V lost 0 bases and J lost 4, with 12 bases in between. For the CDR3, the DNA is TGTGCCAGCAGTTACTCGGGCAGGCGTACCTATGGCTACACCTTC. As protein: CASSYSGRRTYGYTF.

This chain links TRBV15 with TRBJ2-5; 7 nucleotides align to TRBD2. This CDR3 contains 15 residues. The germline CDR1 and CDR2 sequences are LNHNV and YYDKDF (reference sequence). After removal of 5 bases from V and 4 bases from J, the junction contained 10 bases not matched to a gene. DNA of the CDR3: TGTGCCACCAGCCTTTCCAGGGCGGGAGTAGAGACCCAGTACTTC. It yields the protein CATSLSRAGVETQYF.

V gene TRBV5-6 combines with J gene TRBJ2-3, with 8 bases fitting TRBD2. V lost 6 bases and J lost 0; bases outside the gene matches: 12. CDR3 size: 17 residues. Germline loops: CDR1 SGHDT, CDR2 YYEEEE. The CDR3 loop reads CASTESGGPLSTDTQYF. CDR3 sequence (DNA): TGTGCCAGCACCGAGTCGGGGGGGCCCCTTAGCACAGATACGCAGTATTTT. The full variable domain, in which reference TRBV5-6 and TRBJ2-3 provide the parts outside the CDR3, is DAGVTQSPTHLIKTRGQQVTLRCSPKSGHDTVSWYQQALGQGPQFIFQYYEEEERQRGNFPDRFSGHQFPNYSSELNVNALLLGDSALYLCASTESGGPLSTDTQYFGPGTRLTVL.

This clone was observed a few times. The chain is built from TRBV4-1 and TRBJ2-3; 9 nucleotides align to TRBD2. This CDR3 is built from 17 residues. Germline CDR1 and CDR2: MGHRA and YSYEKL. The trim removed 2 bases at V and 6 bases at J, leaving 12 bases unmatched. CDR3 region: CASSQTLAGGIIDTQYF. The CDR3 DNA reads TGCGCCAGCAGCCAAACCCTCGCGGGGGGGATCATTGATACGCAGTATTTT.

The chain is built from TRBV19 and TRBJ1-5; D is ambiguous. Germline assignment: CDR1 LNHDA and CDR2 SQIVND (reference sequence). The ends were cut back, 8 bases at V and 0 bases at J, with 8 bases in the middle. The CDR3 has 13 residues. The CDR3 DNA follows: TGTGCCAGTGAGGCTTATAGCAATCAGCCCCAGCATTTT. Translated: CASEAYSNQPQHF.

This clone was observed a handful of times. The V and J genes are TRBV25-1 and TRBJ2-7, with D tentatively TRBD1 (5 bases). V lost 3 bases, J lost 2 bases, and 8 bases lay in between. Germline CDR1 and CDR2: MGHDK and SYGVNS. The length of the CDR3 is 13 residues. As DNA, the CDR3 is TGTGCCAGCAGTGAGGGGCAGGCCTACGAGCAGTACTTC. Amino acids: CASSEGQAYEQYF.

The V gene is TRBV27, the J gene TRBJ1-4, with D maybe TRBD1 (5 bases). The germline gives CDR1 MNHEY, CDR2 SMNVEV (reference sequence). The CDR3 contains 16 residues. V lost 6 bases and J lost 5, with 19 bases in between. The CDR3 loop reads CASSRWGDSRNEKLFF. CDR3 in DNA: TGTGCCAGCAGCCGCTGGGGGGACTCTAGAAATGAAAAACTGTTTTTT.

This clone has more than one count but fewer than ten. J is TRBJ2-5 and V is TRBV18; 8 bases align to TRBD2. The CDR3 extends over 13 amino acids. Losses at the gene ends were 7 bases for V and 1 base for J; bases not matched to a gene: 2. Germline V CDR1 and CDR2: KGHSH, LQKENI. CDR3 coding DNA: TGTGCCAGCTTCGGGACTAGCCAAGAGACCCAGTACTTC. This encodes CASFGTSQETQYF.